This TCR beta chain was identified in a study of Ad26.COV2.S vaccination and SARS-CoV-2 variants. Study-wide context: Ad26.COV2.S was injected intramuscularly once or twice, 56 days apart.

Assay: immunoSEQ multiplex PCR; the TCRdb copy retains only in-frame clones and omits some. Of roughly 350,000 clones in the sample, roughly 90% were seen once. Looked up from germline, CDR1 is SGHRS and CDR2 is YFSETQ. V was pared by 0 bases and J by 0 bases, with 4 bases of the junction left unmatched. The CDR3 is made up of 16 amino acids. Regarding treatment: roughly 18 received Ad26.COV2.S at low or high dose, single or two shots; about 5 received placebo; per-sample allocation not given. After the first vaccine or placebo injection, samples were drawn on day 63. The origin of this receptor is a person aged 18-60 years who received the Ad26.COV2.S COVID-19 vaccine or a placebo. The material sequenced was peripheral blood, taken in a trial of Ad26.COV2.S vaccine versus placebo. V gene TRBV5-1 combines with J gene TRBJ2-3, with 7 positions matching TRBD1. The CDR3 protein is CASSLEEQGSTDTQYF. The CDR3 DNA reads TGCGCCAGCAGCTTGGAGGAACAGGGGAGCACAGATACGCAGTATTTT.